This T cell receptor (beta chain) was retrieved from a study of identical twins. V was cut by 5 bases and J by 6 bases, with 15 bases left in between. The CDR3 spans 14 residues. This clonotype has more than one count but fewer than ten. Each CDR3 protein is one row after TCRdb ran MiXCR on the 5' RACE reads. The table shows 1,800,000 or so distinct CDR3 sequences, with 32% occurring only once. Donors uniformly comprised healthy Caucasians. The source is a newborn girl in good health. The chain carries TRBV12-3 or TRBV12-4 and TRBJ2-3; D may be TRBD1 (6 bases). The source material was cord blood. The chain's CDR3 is CASSPPQGSDTQYF. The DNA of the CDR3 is TGTGCCAGCAGTCCCCCACAGGGTTCGGATACGCAGTATTTT.